The TCR beta chain under discussion was sequenced for a study of blood T cell repertoires in COVID-19. Study-level information: Sites across the United States, Italy and Spain contributed samples from acute and convalescent COVID-19. PBMCs, B-cell-depleted T cells, or T cells provided the cDNA or gDNA that made up the material.

Under the authors' procedure: How many nucleated cells were present was estimated from reference gene primer amplification. Measured with immunoSEQ multiplex PCR; TCRdb has only the in-frame clones, and not every one. The D gene and trimming were derived from the DNA, and the V and J assignments and clone size from that table. Among over 200,000 clones, roughly 76% were seen once, and the ten largest hold around 4.7%. The germline CDR1 and CDR2 sequences are MNHEY and SMNVEV (reference sequence). The CDR3 consists of 13 residues. Trimming removed 2 bases from V and 6 bases from J; junction bases left unmatched: 3.

The sequence was obtained from a human donor in a cohort sampled during active COVID-19. What was sequenced was peripheral blood. V is TRBV27 and J is TRBJ2-7; 8 nucleotides match TRBD1. The CDR3 reads CASSLQGAFEQYF. CDR3 coding DNA: TGTGCCAGCAGTTTACAGGGGGCTTTCGAGCAGTACTTC.